A selection of T cell receptor beta chains follows, all from one sample in a study of T cells in localized non-small cell lung cancer. The protocol was immunoSEQ multiplex PCR, while the TCRdb copy is restricted to in-frame clones and leaves out a portion. The repertoire holds around 25,000 clones, about 94% seen once, with 2.7% in the top ten. Sequences were derived from peripheral blood, sampled before any cancer treatment. These receptors all come from a woman aged 35 to 70 with stage I lung adenocarcinoma. The CDR3 runs from the conserved cysteine through the conserved F or W. D genes are given only for firm matches. A clone size is listed for some rows: how often the clone was seen (once, few, many), or a class if it is expanded.

j_call,d_call,v_call,clone_size,cdr3_nt,cdr3_aa
TRBJ2-7,-,TRBV18,once,TGTGCCAGCTCACCAAACAGTGGACGGGACGGCGAGCAGTACTTC,CASSPNSGRDGEQYF
TRBJ1-2,-,TRBV19,-,TGTGCCAGTAGTATAAACACAGGGAACTATGGCTACACCTTC,CASSINTGNYGYTF
TRBJ1-2,TRBD1,TRBV6-5,few,TGTGCCAGCACCCCGACAGGGTCTAGGGGCTACACCTTC,CASTPTGSRGYTF
TRBJ2-1,-,TRBV5-6,-,TGTGCCAGCAGCTTGTTAGCGGCTGAGCAGTTCTTC,CASSLLAAEQFF
TRBJ1-1,-,TRBV9,-,TGTGCCAGCAGCCCCCTGACTATGAACACTGAAGCTTTCTTT,CASSPLTMNTEAFF
TRBJ2-3,TRBD2,TRBV9,-,TGTGCCAGCAGCGTTAGCGGGAGGTTAAGCACAGATACGCAGTATTTT,CASSVSGRLSTDTQYF
TRBJ2-6,-,TRBV25-1,-,TGTGCCAGCAGTGAAATCGGGGGGCGGAGTGGGGCCAACGTCCTGACTTTC,CASSEIGGRSGANVLTF
TRBJ2-1,-,TRBV4-1,-,TGCGCCAGCAGCTCTACAACTGTAGGGGTGTTGCAGTTCTTC,CASSSTTVGVLQFF
TRBJ1-4,-,TRBV5-1,-,TGCGCCAGCAGCTTTAGGGGTAGGGAAAAACTGTTTTTT,CASSFRGREKLFF
TRBJ2-1,-,TRBV13,-,TGTGCCAGCAGCCTCTCCCAGGGTTGGAATGAGCAGTTCTTC,CASSLSQGWNEQFF
TRBJ2-7,-,TRBV28,-,TGTGCCAGCGGCCGACGGCGGGTCGGCGAGCAGTACTTC,CASGRRRVGEQYF
TRBJ2-1,-,TRBV5-1,-,TGCGCCAGCAGCTCCCAGGGTGGCTCCTACAATGAGCAGTTCTTC,CASSSQGGSYNEQFF
TRBJ1-2,TRBD1,TRBV5-4,-,TGTGCCAGCAGCTTGGATCCCGGACAGGGCTCCTATGGCTACACCTTC,CASSLDPGQGSYGYTF
TRBJ2-1,-,TRBV10-1,-,TGCGCCAGCAGTGAATCGGTTGGCGGGAAAGCTTTCTTC,CASSESVGGKAFF
TRBJ2-7,-,TRBV29-1,-,TGCAGCGTAACGGTAGCGGCCTACGAGCAGTACTTC,CSVTVAAYEQYF
TRBJ1-1,-,TRBV19,-,TGTGCCAGTAGTCGTCCCCGGACCTGGGGGAGCACTGAAGCTTTCTTT,CASSRPRTWGSTEAFF
TRBJ2-7,TRBD1,TRBV18,-,TGTGCCAGCTCACTCGACAGGGTGGGCGAGCAGTACTTC,CASSLDRVGEQYF
TRBJ2-5,TRBD2,TRBV9,-,TGTGCCAGCAGCGTTTCCAGCGGGAAAAGGGAGACCCAGTACTTC,CASSVSSGKRETQYF
TRBJ2-7,-,TRBV10-3,-,TGTGCCATCAGTGAGTCCGGCAGCCACGAGCAGTACTTC,CAISESGSHEQYF
TRBJ2-7,TRBD1,TRBV7-2,few,TGTGCCAGCAGCGTACACACCCGACAGGGGAGCGAGCAGTACTTC,CASSVHTRQGSEQYF
TRBJ1-4,-,TRBV19,-,TGTGCCAGTAGCTTCAGACCCGCGGGGAGGAGGGAAAAACTGTTTTTT,CASSFRPAGRREKLFF
TRBJ2-3,TRBD2,TRBV29-1,-,TGCAGCGTTGCGGGACTAGCGACAGATACGCAGTATTTT,CSVAGLATDTQYF
TRBJ2-1,-,TRBV7-2,once,TGTGCCAGCTCGGTTAGGGCCGTACATGAGCAGTTCTTC,CASSVRAVHEQFF
TRBJ1-2,-,TRBV19,-,TGTGCCAGTACCATAGGGAACTATGGCTACACCTTC,CASTIGNYGYTF
TRBJ1-2,TRBD1,TRBV5-1,once,TGCGCCAGCAGCTTAGGAACAGGGGCGAACTATGGCTACACCTTC,CASSLGTGANYGYTF
TRBJ2-2,-,TRBV11-3,-,TGTGCCAGCAGCCCACGGGAGAACACCGGGGAGCTGTTTTTT,CASSPRENTGELFF
TRBJ2-1,TRBD1,TRBV10-2,-,TGCGCCAGCAGCCCAGGACAGGGTAAGGGTGAGCAGTTCTTC,CASSPGQGKGEQFF
TRBJ2-3,-,TRBV19,-,TGTGCCAGTAGTATCATCCCAGGGTCGGATACGCAGTATTTT,CASSIIPGSDTQYF
TRBJ2-7,-,TRBV27,-,TGTGCCAGCAGTGCCCAGGGGGGGACCTACGAGCAGTACTTC,CASSAQGGTYEQYF